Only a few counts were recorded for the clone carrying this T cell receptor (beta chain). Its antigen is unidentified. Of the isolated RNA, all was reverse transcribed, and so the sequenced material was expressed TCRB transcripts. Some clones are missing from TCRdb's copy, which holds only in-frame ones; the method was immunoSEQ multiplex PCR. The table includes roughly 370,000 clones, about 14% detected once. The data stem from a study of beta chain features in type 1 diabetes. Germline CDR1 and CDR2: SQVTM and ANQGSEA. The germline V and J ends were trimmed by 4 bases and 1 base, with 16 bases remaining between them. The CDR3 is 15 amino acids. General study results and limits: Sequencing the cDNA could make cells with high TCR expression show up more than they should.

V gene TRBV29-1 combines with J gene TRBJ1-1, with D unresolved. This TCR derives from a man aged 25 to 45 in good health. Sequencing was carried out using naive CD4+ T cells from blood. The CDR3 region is CSVGGSTQTNTEAFF. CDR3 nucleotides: TGCAGCGTTGGGGGATCGACACAGACGAACACTGAAGCTTTCTTT. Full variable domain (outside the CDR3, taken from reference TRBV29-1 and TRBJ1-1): SAVISQKPSRDICQRGTSLTIQCQVDSQVTMMFWYRQQPGQSLTLIATANQGSEATYESGFVIDKFPISRPNLTFSTLTVSNMSPEDSSIYLCSVGGSTQTNTEAFFGQGTRLTVV.